These 20 T cell receptor beta chains came from one sample sequenced in a study of CD8 T cells in Susac syndrome. The RNA input was about 0.45 to 1 ug, and it was reverse transcribed with random hexamers. Each CDR3 protein gets one entry after TCRdb re-called the immunoSEQ multiplex PCR reads with MiXCR. The sample consists of 150,000 or so distinct CDR3 sequences, approximately 96% of them appearing once. The source material was CD8+ T cells from PBMCs. These receptors were taken from a human donor with multiple sclerosis.

The chain recombines TRBV5-4 with TRBJ2-5, with TRBD1 matching over 7 bases. Per the germline V gene, CDR1 is SGHNT and CDR2 is YYREEE (reference sequence). This CDR3 has 15 residues. The junction had 11 bases not matched to a gene; V was cut back by 4 bases and J by 5 bases. The CDR3 loop is CASSITDRWTETQYF. The CDR3 DNA reads as TGTGCCAGCAGCATTACGGACAGGTGGACGGAGACCCAGTACTTC.

This chain joins TRBV20-1 and TRBJ2-7; tentatively, D is TRBD2 (5 bases). In germline, CDR1 is DFQATT, CDR2 SNEGSKA (reference sequence). The CDR3 runs to 13 residues. V dropped 2 bases and J dropped 0 bases, with 8 bases sitting between them. The CDR3 nucleotides read TGCAGTGCTAGAACCGGGGACTCCTACGAGCAGTACTTC. This codes for CSARTGDSYEQYF.

The chain links TRBV27 to TRBJ2-7, with D unresolved. V lost 4 bases and J lost 4, with 8 bases in between. Germline V gene lookup returns CDR1 MNHEY and CDR2 SMNVEV (reference sequence). This CDR3 is built from 12 residues. This CDR3 reads CASSSSGYEQYF. CDR3 DNA sequence: TGTGCCAGCAGTTCTTCAGGATACGAGCAGTACTTC.

The chain couples TRBV9 to TRBJ2-2, with D uncertain. The V and J ends lost 0 bases and 0 bases respectively, with 9 bases between them. This CDR3 has 16 amino acids. The V gene's germline CDR1 is SGDLS and CDR2 YYNGEE. The CDR3 DNA is TGTGCCAGCAGCGTAGTCCCGGAACCGAACACCGGGGAGCTGTTTTTT. Its protein is CASSVVPEPNTGELFF.

The genes are TRBV6-4 and TRBJ2-1, with a weak D call TRBD2 (7 bases). The V end lost 0 bases, the J end lost 6 bases, and 12 bases lay between the germline ends. CDR3 length equals 15 residues. Germline V gene data show CDR1 as MRHNA and CDR2 as SNTAGT. CDR3 residues: CASSDSRGGSNEQFF. The CDR3, as DNA: TGTGCCAGCAGTGACTCGAGGGGGGGAAGCAATGAGCAGTTCTTC.

This sequence joins TRBV3-1 and TRBJ2-6; D gene unclear. The CDR3 has 16 residues. The germline CDR1 and CDR2 sequences are LGHDT and YNNKEL (reference sequence). Trimming took off 3 bases at V and 3 bases at J, with 12 bases between the two ends. For the CDR3, the DNA is TGTGCCAGCAGCCATCATAGGGTGGTTGGGGCCAACGTCCTGACTTTC. As protein: CASSHHRVVGANVLTF. The full variable domain, in which reference TRBV3-1 and TRBJ2-6 provide the parts outside the CDR3, is DTAVSQTPKYLVTQMGNDKSIKCEQNLGHDTMYWYKQDSKKFLKIMFSYNNKELIINETVPNRFSPKSPDKAHLNLHINSLELGDSAVYFCASSHHRVVGANVLTFGAGSRLTVL.

CDR3 coding DNA: TGTGCCAGCGGATACCCGGAGGGCAATCAGCCCCAGCATTTT. Translated: CASGYPEGNQPQHF. This chain connects TRBV2 to TRBJ1-5; D unclear. The germline V and J ends were trimmed by 8 bases and 2 bases, with 13 bases remaining between them. Germline V gene lookup returns CDR1 SNHLY and CDR2 FYNNEI. This CDR3 is 14 amino acids long.

The gene calls are TRBV19 and TRBJ1-2; D is perhaps TRBD1 (6 bases). There are 17 residues in the CDR3. From germline, CDR1 is LNHDA and CDR2 SQIVND (reference sequence). V lost 5 bases and J 0 bases, leaving 19 bases between the germline ends. DNA of the CDR3: TGTGCCAGTAGTTATCCGGACGGGGGGCCCACTAACTATGGCTACACCTTC. Protein: CASSYPDGGPTNYGYTF. The full variable domain, completed using reference TRBV19 and TRBJ1-2, is DGGITQSPKYLFRKEGQNVTLSCEQNLNHDAMYWYRQDPGQGLRLIYYSQIVNDFQKGDIAEGYSVSREKKESFPLTVTSAQKNPTAFYLCASSYPDGGPTNYGYTFGSGTRLTVV.

This rearrangement joins TRBV25-1 to TRBJ2-1; D call uncertain. V was clipped by 4 bases and J by 4 bases, with 5 bases between them. The V gene's germline CDR1 is MGHDK and CDR2 SYGVNS. The CDR3 length is 12 residues. Here the CDR3 reads CASSVLYNEQFF. The CDR3 DNA reads as TGTGCCAGCAGTGTACTTTACAATGAGCAGTTCTTC.

This chain uses TRBV25-1 with TRBJ2-5; perhaps TRBD1 as D (5 bases). V was cut by 8 bases and J by 2 bases, with 12 bases left in between. The germline V gene encodes CDR1 MGHDK and CDR2 SYGVNS. The CDR3 loop spans 13 amino acids. CDR3 in DNA: TGTGCCAGCTCAACGACAGAACAAGAGACCCAGTACTTC. Translated, it gives CASSTTEQETQYF.

The chain uses TRBV29-1 and TRBJ1-1; D is unresolved. The CDR3 is 14 residues long. The germline V gene has CDR1 SQVTM and CDR2 ANQGSEA. V was clipped by 7 bases and J by 4 bases, with 19 bases between them. CDR3 nucleotide sequence: TGCAGCGGGCTGTTGGGCGGGGAAATCACTGAAGCTTTCTTT. Translating it yields CSGLLGGEITEAFF.

This rearrangement joins TRBV27 to TRBJ1-2; D not resolved. The germline V and J ends were trimmed by 5 bases and 7 bases, with 14 bases remaining between them. The CDR3 sequence is 13 residues long. Germline loops: CDR1 MNHEY, CDR2 SMNVEV (reference sequence). The CDR3 loop is CASSLTSRVGYTF. CDR3 bases: TGTGCCAGCAGTCTCACGAGTAGAGTTGGCTACACCTTC.

The CDR3: CASSQVGVGESYNEQFF. The DNA of the CDR3 is TGCGCCAGCAGCCAAGTTGGGGTTGGTGAATCCTACAATGAGCAGTTCTTC. The rearrangement uses TRBV4-3 and TRBJ2-1; unclear D gene. Per germline, CDR1 LGHNA and CDR2 YSLEER. The CDR3 has 17 residues. The V end lost 1 base, the J end lost 1 base, and 14 bases lay between the germline ends.

The chain has TRBV14 and TRBJ2-7; D perhaps matches TRBD2 (6 bases). The V and J ends lost 3 bases and 3 bases respectively, with 27 bases between them. The CDR3 spans 19 residues. Germline V gives CDR1 SGHDN, CDR2 FVKESK. CDR3 nucleotides: TGTGCCAGCAGCCAGTCAGGGACTGCCGCTTCGCTCAGAGACTACGAGCAGTACTTC. This translates into CASSQSGTAASLRDYEQYF.

The chain links TRBV7-6 to TRBJ2-1; 8 bases align to TRBD1. The V segment lost 6 bases and the J segment 8 bases; nucleotides outside the gene matches: 12. The CDR3 consists of 15 residues. Per the germline V gene, CDR1 is SGHVS and CDR2 is FNYEAQ. The CDR3 coding sequence is TGTGCCAGCAGTTCGTTCGAGGACAGGGCAGATGAGCAGTTCTTC. It translates to CASSSFEDRADEQFF.

The rearrangement uses TRBV13 and TRBJ2-1; 8 bases match TRBD2. Germline V CDR1 and CDR2: PRHDT, FYEKMQ (reference sequence). The CDR3 has 15 residues. Germline trimming cut 5 bases from V and 9 bases from J; bases unmatched to any gene: 12. In DNA form, the CDR3 reads TGTGCCAGCAGCCCGACTAGCGAGGGCTTGGGTGAGCAGTTCTTC. Translated, it gives CASSPTSEGLGEQFF.

This chain connects TRBV4-2 to TRBJ1-5, with a tentative D call TRBD1 (5 bases). Looked up from germline, CDR1 is LGHNA and CDR2 is YNFKEQ. The CDR3 is made up of 15 amino acids. V gave up 0 bases and J gave up 2 bases, with 8 bases separating them. The CDR3 DNA is TGTGCCAGCAGCCAAGATCTGACAGGCAATCAGCCCCAGCATTTT. It encodes CASSQDLTGNQPQHF.

The chain combines TRBV15 with TRBJ2-7, with D unresolved. Trimming removed 5 bases at V and 1 base at J, with 12 bases between. From germline, CDR1 is LNHNV and CDR2 YYDKDF (reference sequence). The CDR3 is 14 residues long. Written as DNA, the CDR3 is TGTGCCACCAGCTACACACCAGAGTCCTACGAGCAGTACTTC. Protein: CATSYTPESYEQYF.

The V call is TRBV29-1, the J call TRBJ2-1; no clear D gene. The V end was cut by 7 bases, the J end by 5 bases, with 15 bases between. CDR3 length: 13 residues. The germline CDR1 and CDR2 sequences are SQVTM and ANQGSEA. CDR3 protein: CSAFPDQNNEQFF. DNA of the CDR3: TGCAGCGCCTTTCCAGACCAAAACAATGAGCAGTTCTTC.

This clonotype was observed a single time. The rearrangement links TRBV4-1 to TRBJ1-2; no clear D gene. Germline V gives CDR1 MGHRA, CDR2 YSYEKL. Trimming took off 3 bases at V and 2 bases at J, with 16 bases between the two ends. The length of the CDR3 is 16 residues. The CDR3 loop is CASSHPWRVQNYGYTF. The CDR3 DNA reads as TGCGCCAGCAGCCACCCCTGGCGGGTTCAAAACTATGGCTACACCTTC.